These 22 T cell receptor beta chains originate from one sample sequenced in a study of CD8+ T cells in alopecia areata. Treatment meaning: oral pan-JAK inhibitor, 5-10 mg twice daily. Extraction and reverse transcription of RNA yielded cDNA as the sequencing template. Some clones are missing from TCRdb's copy, which holds only in-frame ones; the method was immunoSEQ multiplex PCR. The repertoire holds about 270,000 clones, with over 45% as singletons. The sample here was CD4+ T cells sorted from blood, taken around week 54, from a patient treated with tofacitinib. The source is a human donor with alopecia areata.

The chain carries TRBV30 and TRBJ1-2; perhaps TRBD1 as D (5 bases). The CDR3 has 11 amino acids. V lost 8 bases and J 4 bases, leaving 11 bases between the germline ends. The germline V gene has CDR1 GTSNPN and CDR2 SVGIG (reference sequence). The CDR3 sequence: CAAGTFYGYTF. The DNA for the CDR3 is TGTGCCGCAGGGACCTTCTATGGCTACACCTTC.

This clone occurred once. The rearrangement links TRBV7-8 to TRBJ2-1; possible D gene TRBD2, 6 bases. The germline gives CDR1 SGHVS, CDR2 FQNEAQ. The CDR3 has 15 residues. Between the trimmed V and J ends, which lost 4 bases and 6 bases, there was a span of 16 bases. CDR3 sequence reads: CASSSAGTRVNEQFF. CDR3 sequence (DNA): TGTGCCAGCAGCTCAGCGGGCACTAGGGTCAATGAGCAGTTCTTC. The variable domain in full, completed from reference TRBV7-8 and TRBJ2-1, reads GAGVSQSPRYKVAKRGQDVALRCDPISGHVSLFWYQQALGQGPEFLTYFQNEAQLDKSGLPSDRFFAERPEGSVSTLKIQRTQQEDSAVYLCASSSAGTRVNEQFFGPGTRLTVL.

V gene TRBV7-9 combines with J gene TRBJ1-4, with unresolved D. Germline CDR1 reads SEHNR; CDR2 reads FQNEAQ (reference sequence). Trimming stripped 10 bases from V and 5 bases from J, with 14 bases between. The CDR3 covers 13 residues. In DNA, the CDR3 is TGTGCCATCTCAGTCCGAAGGAATGAAAAACTGTTTTTT. It is translated as CAISVRRNEKLFF. Full variable domain (outside the CDR3, taken from reference TRBV7-9 and TRBJ1-4): DTGVSQNPRHKITKRGQNVTFRCDPISEHNRLYWYRQTLGQGPEFLTYFQNEAQLEKSRLLSDRFSAERPKGSFSTLEIQRTEQGDSAMYLCAISVRRNEKLFFGSGTQLSVL.

Remarks on this clone: In the same sample, other DNA sequences code for this CDR3. The V gene is TRBV29-1, the J gene TRBJ2-3; 8 bases match TRBD1. Germline assignment: CDR1 SQVTM and CDR2 ANQGSEA. J was trimmed by 4 bases and V by 6 bases; bases with no gene match: 3. This CDR3 has 12 residues. Written as DNA, the CDR3 is TGCAGCGTCCGACAGGGGCCAGATACGCAGTATTTT. The encoded protein is CSVRQGPDTQYF.

The chain carries TRBV29-1 and TRBJ1-4; no firm D call. The CDR3 spans 13 residues. V was shortened by 0 bases and J by 7 bases, with 9 bases between the two germline ends. The germline V gene encodes CDR1 SQVTM and CDR2 ANQGSEA. CDR3 sequence reads: CSVEDRQREKLFF. The DNA for the CDR3 is TGCAGCGTTGAAGATAGGCAGCGTGAAAAACTGTTTTTT. The full variable domain, in which reference TRBV29-1 and TRBJ1-4 provide the parts outside the CDR3, is SAVISQKPSRDICQRGTSLTIQCQVDSQVTMMFWYRQQPGQSLTLIATANQGSEATYESGFVIDKFPISRPNLTFSTLTVSNMSPEDSSIYLCSVEDRQREKLFFGSGTQLSVL.

The table lists this clone with a few counts. CDR3 DNA: TGCGCCAGCAGCCAAGGTTGGGCGGGACTCTATGGCTACACCTTC. Amino acid sequence: CASSQGWAGLYGYTF. V gene TRBV4-1 combines with J gene TRBJ1-2; TRBD1 is a possible D gene (5 bases). V was cut by 1 base and J by 4 bases, with 13 bases left in between. The CDR3 is 15 amino acids. Per germline, CDR1 MGHRA and CDR2 YSYEKL.

This clone occurred a few times. This chain links TRBV29-1 with TRBJ1-1, with 12 bases lining up with TRBD1. In germline, CDR1 is SQVTM, CDR2 ANQGSEA. With 6 bases clipped from V and 6 bases from J, the junction kept 14 bases outside the gene matches. This CDR3 is 16 amino acids long. In nucleotides, the CDR3 is TGCAGCGTAAGGGGCCCGGGACAGGGGGCAAACGCTGAAGCTTTCTTT. The encoded protein is CSVRGPGQGANAEAFF.

This clone was seen only a few times. This sequence joins TRBV7-9 and TRBJ2-1, with TRBD2 as a possible D gene (5 bases). The CDR3 runs to 13 residues. The germline CDR1 and CDR2 sequences are SEHNR and FQNEAQ (reference sequence). Trimming left V 5 bases short and J 5 bases short, with 10 bases between. The CDR3 DNA is TGTGCCAGCAGCACGACTAATGACAATGAGCAGTTCTTC. It specifies CASSTTNDNEQFF.

V is TRBV9 and J is TRBJ2-5, with 10 positions matching TRBD2. This CDR3 region has 15 residues. J lost 8 bases, V lost 3 bases, and 10 bases had no gene match. Germline CDR1 and CDR2: SGDLS and YYNGEE. The CDR3 DNA reads TGTGCCAGCAGCGCGGGACTAGCGAACAAGAAAACCCAGTACTTC. This translates into CASSAGLANKKTQYF.

V and J are TRBV5-4 and TRBJ2-5, with D perhaps assigned TRBD1 or TRBD2 (6 bases each). Trimming took 0 bases from V and 2 from J, leaving 8 bases between them. This CDR3 spans 14 amino acids. Per germline, CDR1 SGHNT and CDR2 YYREEE (reference sequence). This CDR3 reads CASSLAGAQETQYF. The CDR3, as DNA: TGTGCCAGCAGCTTGGCGGGGGCTCAAGAGACCCAGTACTTC.

This clone was recorded once. In the same sample, other DNA sequences code for this CDR3. V and J are TRBV29-1 and TRBJ1-1, with D perhaps TRBD1 (6 bases). Germline V gene sequence: CDR1 SQVTM, CDR2 ANQGSEA. The CDR3 length is 12 residues. Trimming took off 6 bases at V and 2 bases at J, with 10 bases between the two ends. CDR3 residues: CSVGQINTEAFF. As DNA, the CDR3 is TGCAGCGTCGGACAGATTAACACTGAAGCTTTCTTT.

The CDR3 region is CASTSKETGRDEQYF. The CDR3 DNA follows: TGTGCCAGCACCTCGAAAGAAACAGGTCGCGACGAGCAGTACTTC. V gene TRBV6-5 combines with J gene TRBJ2-7, with D possibly being TRBD1 (5 bases). The CDR3 length is 15 residues. The V end was cut by 7 bases, the J end by 5 bases, with 21 bases between. In germline, CDR1 is MNHEY, CDR2 SVGAGI.

The chain is built from TRBV19 and TRBJ1-2, with 7 bases aligning to TRBD1. The CDR3 has 14 residues. V trimming: 3 bases; J trimming: 2 bases; junction bases outside the gene matches: 3. From germline, CDR1 is LNHDA and CDR2 SQIVND (reference sequence). The CDR3 sequence: CASSILDRNYGYTF. The CDR3 region has the DNA TGTGCCAGTAGTATCTTGGACAGGAACTATGGCTACACCTTC. The full variable domain, completed using reference TRBV19 and TRBJ1-2, is DGGITQSPKYLFRKEGQNVTLSCEQNLNHDAMYWYRQDPGQGLRLIYYSQIVNDFQKGDIAEGYSVSREKKESFPLTVTSAQKNPTAFYLCASSILDRNYGYTFGSGTRLTVV.

In this sample, this clone turned up a few times. As DNA, the CDR3 is TGCAGCGCCTCACGAGGCGGGGATACGCAGTATTTT. Protein sequence: CSASRGGDTQYF. V and J are TRBV29-1 and TRBJ2-3; D might be TRBD2 (5 bases). V was pared by 7 bases and J by 6 bases, with 14 bases between. This CDR3 is 12 amino acids long. Per the germline V gene, CDR1 is SQVTM and CDR2 is ANQGSEA.

This clone was seen only a few times. The rearrangement links TRBV10-3 to TRBJ2-3; TRBD1 aligns across 9 bases. There are 13 residues in the CDR3. The germline V gene encodes CDR1 ENHRY and CDR2 SYGVKD. With V trimmed by 10 bases and J by 0 bases, 2 bases remained unmatched. CDR3 sequence reads: CATGQGSTDTQYF. The CDR3 bases are TGTGCCACTGGACAGGGGAGCACAGATACGCAGTATTTT.

The chain recombines TRBV30 with TRBJ1-4, with TRBD1 matching 10 bases. The CDR3 has 14 residues. With V trimmed by 1 base and J by 8 bases, 4 bases remained unmatched. In germline, CDR1 is GTSNPN, CDR2 SVGIG (reference sequence). The CDR3 sequence: CAWSAGTGVEKLFF. Written as DNA, the CDR3 is TGTGCCTGGAGTGCAGGGACAGGGGTCGAAAAACTGTTTTTT.

The CDR3 DNA reads TGTGCCCGTCAGGGGGGTCTCACTGAAGCTTTCTTT. The encoded protein is CARQGGLTEAFF. The gene calls are TRBV30 and TRBJ1-1; 7 positions match TRBD1. This CDR3 has 12 amino acids. Losses at the gene ends were 8 bases for V and 4 bases for J; bases not matched to a gene: 7. Germline V gene data show CDR1 as GTSNPN and CDR2 as SVGIG (reference sequence). Looking up the rest from reference TRBV30 and TRBJ1-1 gives the full variable domain: SQTIHQWPATLVQPVGSPLSLECTVEGTSNPNLYWYRQAAGRGLQLLFYSVGIGQISSEVPQNLSASRPQDRQFILSSKKLLLSDSGFYLCARQGGLTEAFFGQGTRLTVV.

The rearrangement links TRBV6-5 to TRBJ2-1, with 7 bases lining up with TRBD1. The germline V gene encodes CDR1 MNHEY and CDR2 SVGAGI. The trim removed 0 bases at V and 7 bases at J, leaving 6 bases unmatched. This CDR3 comprises 15 residues. The CDR3 reads CASSYSTTGFNEQFF. Written as DNA, the CDR3 is TGTGCCAGCAGTTACTCCACGACAGGGTTTAATGAGCAGTTCTTC.

V and J are TRBV6-5 and TRBJ2-7; 8 bases match TRBD1. This CDR3 region has 15 residues. Germline loops: CDR1 MNHEY, CDR2 SVGAGI. The V and J ends lost 7 bases and 1 base, in that order; junction bases with no gene match: 9. The CDR3 nucleotides are TGTGCCAGCACAAAGGACAGGGATGGGTCCTACGAGCAGTACTTC. It encodes CASTKDRDGSYEQYF.

The chain combines TRBV15 with TRBJ2-3, with D possibly TRBD2 on 6 matching bases. This CDR3 is built from 14 residues. The V gene's germline CDR1 is LNHNV and CDR2 YYDKDF (reference sequence). V was trimmed by 7 bases and J by 1 base, leaving 12 bases between them. CDR3: CATTPRGGTDTQYF. CDR3 nucleotides: TGTGCCACCACTCCACGCGGGGGCACAGATACGCAGTATTTT.

Only a few counts were recorded for this clone. This chain joins TRBV5-1 and TRBJ2-3; D unresolved. The germline gives CDR1 SGHRS, CDR2 YFSETQ. V lost 0 bases, J lost 5 bases, and 7 bases lay in between. This CDR3 region has 13 residues. CDR3 loop: CASSLDLEDTQYF. Written as DNA, the CDR3 is TGCGCCAGCAGCTTGGATTTAGAAGATACGCAGTATTTT.

This clone appeared a few times. The genes are TRBV25-1 and TRBJ2-7; D not resolved. The V and J ends lost 7 bases and 3 bases respectively, with 7 bases between them. The CDR3 has 11 residues. Per the germline V gene, CDR1 is MGHDK and CDR2 is SYGVNS. CDR3 in DNA: TGTGCCAGCAAACGGAACTACGAGCAGTACTTC. Translation: CASKRNYEQYF.